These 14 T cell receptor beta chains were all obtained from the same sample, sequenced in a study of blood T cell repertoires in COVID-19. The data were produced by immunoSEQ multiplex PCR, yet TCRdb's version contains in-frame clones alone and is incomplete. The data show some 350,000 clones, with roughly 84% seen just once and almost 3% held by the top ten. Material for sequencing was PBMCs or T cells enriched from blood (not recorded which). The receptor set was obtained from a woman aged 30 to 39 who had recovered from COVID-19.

The CDR3: CASSPRTATQYF. The CDR3 coding sequence is TGTGCCAGCAGTCCTAGAACCGCTACGCAGTATTTT. This chain connects TRBV28 to TRBJ2-3, with D unclear. Trimming left V 5 bases short and J 8 bases short, with 11 bases between. The CDR3 length is 12 residues. Germline CDR1 and CDR2: MDHEN and SYDVKM.

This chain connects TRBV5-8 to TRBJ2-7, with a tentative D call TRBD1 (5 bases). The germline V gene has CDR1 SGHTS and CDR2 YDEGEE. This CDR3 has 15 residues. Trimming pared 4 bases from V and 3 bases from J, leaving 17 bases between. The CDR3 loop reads CASSPLFLQGYEQYF. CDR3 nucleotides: TGTGCCAGCAGCCCCCTCTTTCTGCAGGGCTACGAGCAGTACTTC.

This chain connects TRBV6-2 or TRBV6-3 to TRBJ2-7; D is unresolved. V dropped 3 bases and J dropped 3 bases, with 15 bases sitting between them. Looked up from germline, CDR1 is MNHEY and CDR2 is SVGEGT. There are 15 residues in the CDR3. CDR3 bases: TGTGCCAGCAGTTATTCCCTTGGCGGTAACTACGAGCAGTACTTC. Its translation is CASSYSLGGNYEQYF.

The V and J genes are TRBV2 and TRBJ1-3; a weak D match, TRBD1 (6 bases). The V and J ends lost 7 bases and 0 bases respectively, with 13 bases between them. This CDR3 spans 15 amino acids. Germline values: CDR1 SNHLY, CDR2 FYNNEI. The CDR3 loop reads CASTRDMISGNTIYF. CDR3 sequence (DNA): TGTGCCAGCACCAGGGACATGATCTCTGGAAACACCATATATTTT.

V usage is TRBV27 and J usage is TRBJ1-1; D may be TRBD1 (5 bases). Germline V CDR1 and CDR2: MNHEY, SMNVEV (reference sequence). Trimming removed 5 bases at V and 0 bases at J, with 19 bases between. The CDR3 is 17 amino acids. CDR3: CASSLKGLGWMNTEAFF. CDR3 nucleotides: TGTGCCAGCAGTCTCAAGGGGTTGGGGTGGATGAACACTGAAGCTTTCTTT.

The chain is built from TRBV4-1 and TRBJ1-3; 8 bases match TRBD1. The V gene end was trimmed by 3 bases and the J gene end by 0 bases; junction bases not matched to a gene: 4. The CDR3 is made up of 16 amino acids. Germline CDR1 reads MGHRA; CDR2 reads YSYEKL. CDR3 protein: CASSHLGQASGNTIYF. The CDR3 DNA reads TGCGCCAGCAGCCACCTGGGACAGGCCTCTGGAAACACCATATATTTT.

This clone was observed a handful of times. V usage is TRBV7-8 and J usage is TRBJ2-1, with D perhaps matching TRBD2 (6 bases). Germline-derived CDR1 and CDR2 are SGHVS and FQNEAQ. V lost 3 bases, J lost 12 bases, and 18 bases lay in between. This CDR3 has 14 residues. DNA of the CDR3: TGTGCCAGCAGCTTCGGGACTCCCCCTGGTGGGCAGTTCTTC. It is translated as CASSFGTPPGGQFF.

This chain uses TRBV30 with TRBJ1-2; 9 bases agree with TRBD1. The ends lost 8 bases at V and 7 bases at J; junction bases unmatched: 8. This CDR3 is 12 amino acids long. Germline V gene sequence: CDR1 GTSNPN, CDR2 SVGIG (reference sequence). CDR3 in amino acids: CALNRGLGGYTF. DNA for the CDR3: TGTGCCCTTAACAGGGGGCTAGGTGGCTACACCTTC.

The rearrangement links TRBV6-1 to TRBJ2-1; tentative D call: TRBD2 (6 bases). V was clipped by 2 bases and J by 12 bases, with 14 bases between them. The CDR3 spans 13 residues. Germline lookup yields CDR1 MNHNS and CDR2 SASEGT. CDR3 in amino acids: CASSENLASRQFF. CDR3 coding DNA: TGTGCCAGCAGTGAAAACCTAGCGTCGAGGCAGTTCTTC.

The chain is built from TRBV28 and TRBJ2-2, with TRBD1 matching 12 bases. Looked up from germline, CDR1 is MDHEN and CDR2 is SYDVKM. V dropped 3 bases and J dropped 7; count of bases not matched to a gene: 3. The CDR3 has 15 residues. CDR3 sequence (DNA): TGTGCCAGCAGTTTGGGACAGGGGGCTTACGGGGAGCTGTTTTTT. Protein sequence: CASSLGQGAYGELFF.

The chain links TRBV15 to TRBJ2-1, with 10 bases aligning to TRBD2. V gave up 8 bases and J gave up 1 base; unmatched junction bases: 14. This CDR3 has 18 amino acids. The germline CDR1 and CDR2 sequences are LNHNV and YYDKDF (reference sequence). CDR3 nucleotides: TGTGCCACCCGTCCCAGGACGGGACTAGCGTTATCCTACAATGAGCAGTTCTTC. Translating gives CATRPRTGLALSYNEQFF.

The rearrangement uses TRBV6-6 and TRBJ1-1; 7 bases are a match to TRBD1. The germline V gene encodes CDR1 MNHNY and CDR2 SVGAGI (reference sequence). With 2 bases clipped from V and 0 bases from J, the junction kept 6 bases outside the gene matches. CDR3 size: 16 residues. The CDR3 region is CASSYATGTVNTEAFF. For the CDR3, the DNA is TGTGCCAGCAGTTACGCAACCGGGACAGTGAACACTGAAGCTTTCTTT.

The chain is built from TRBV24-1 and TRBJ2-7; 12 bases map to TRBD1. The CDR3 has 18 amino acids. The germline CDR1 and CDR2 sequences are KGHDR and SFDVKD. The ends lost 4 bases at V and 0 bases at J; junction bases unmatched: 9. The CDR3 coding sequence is TGTGCCACCAGTGAGTCACCGGGACAGGGGGCCTTCTCCTACGAGCAGTACTTC. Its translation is CATSESPGQGAFSYEQYF.

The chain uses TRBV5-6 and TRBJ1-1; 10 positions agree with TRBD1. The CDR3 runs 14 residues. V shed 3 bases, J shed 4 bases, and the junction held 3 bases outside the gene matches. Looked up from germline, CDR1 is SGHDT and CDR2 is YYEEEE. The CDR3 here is CASSWDRGITEAFF. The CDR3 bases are TGTGCCAGCAGCTGGGACAGGGGAATCACTGAAGCTTTCTTT. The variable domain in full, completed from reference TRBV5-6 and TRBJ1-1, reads DAGVTQSPTHLIKTRGQQVTLRCSPKSGHDTVSWYQQALGQGPQFIFQYYEEEERQRGNFPDRFSGHQFPNYSSELNVNALLLGDSALYLCASSWDRGITEAFFGQGTRLTVV.